Each of the 5 T cell receptor beta chains below was sequenced from the same sample in a study of CD8 T cells in Susac syndrome. RNA in amounts of roughly 0.5 to 1 ug was reverse transcribed with random hexamers. Each CDR3 protein is one row after TCRdb ran MiXCR on the immunoSEQ multiplex PCR reads. This table has a few hundred thousand distinct CDR3 sequences, roughly 92% appearing once. Material: CD8+ T cells from PBMCs. The receptors were gathered from a human donor with multiple sclerosis.

V is TRBV3-1 and J is TRBJ2-1; TRBD2 matches 9 bases. V lost 0 bases and J lost 8; bases outside the gene matches: 8. The CDR3 extends over 16 amino acids. From germline, CDR1 is LGHDT and CDR2 YNNKEL (reference sequence). CDR3 sequence (DNA): TGTGCCAGCAGCCAAGATACCCTAGCGGGAACGGATGAGCAGTTCTTC. It translates to CASSQDTLAGTDEQFF.

The CDR3 region has the DNA TGTGCCAGCAGCCGTACGAGGGGAACTGAAGCTTTCTTT. This codes for CASSRTRGTEAFF. The chain couples TRBV11-2 to TRBJ1-1; D might be TRBD1 (5 bases). This CDR3 is built from 13 residues. The V end was cut by 5 bases, the J end by 5 bases, with 12 bases between. CDR1 and CDR2 from the germline V gene are SGHAT and FQNNGV.

This clonotype came up once. The chain is built from TRBV29-1 and TRBJ2-3, with TRBD1 as a possible D gene (6 bases). Trimming pared 3 bases from V and 7 bases from J, leaving 11 bases between. The CDR3 contains 12 residues. Looked up from germline, CDR1 is SQVTM and CDR2 is ANQGSEA. As DNA, the CDR3 is TGCAGCGTTGACTACGGACAGCATACGCAGTATTTT. Amino acids: CSVDYGQHTQYF.

V and J are TRBV2 and TRBJ1-1; D unclear. This CDR3 comprises 12 residues. Germline CDR1 SNHLY, CDR2 FYNNEI. Trimming removed 2 bases from V and 6 bases from J, with 7 bases in between. In nucleotides, the CDR3 is TGTGCCAGCAGTGAACAAGCGGCTGAAGCTTTCTTT. Its protein is CASSEQAAEAFF.

The chain uses TRBV5-1 and TRBJ2-7, with D unclear. This CDR3 has 15 amino acids. The germline gives CDR1 SGHRS, CDR2 YFSETQ. V dropped 2 bases and J dropped 0 bases, with 12 bases sitting between them. The CDR3: CASSLDENISYEQYF. The CDR3 coding sequence is TGCGCCAGCAGCTTAGACGAGAACATCTCCTACGAGCAGTACTTC.